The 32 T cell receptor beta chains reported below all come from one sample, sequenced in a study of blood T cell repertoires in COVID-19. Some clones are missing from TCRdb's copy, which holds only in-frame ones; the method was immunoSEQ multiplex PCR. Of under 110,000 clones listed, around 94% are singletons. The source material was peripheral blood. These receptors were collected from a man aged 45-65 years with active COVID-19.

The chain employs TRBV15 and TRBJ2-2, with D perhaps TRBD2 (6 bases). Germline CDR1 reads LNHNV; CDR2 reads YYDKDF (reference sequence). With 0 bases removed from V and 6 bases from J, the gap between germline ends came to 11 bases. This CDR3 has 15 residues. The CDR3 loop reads CATSREWGGAGELFF. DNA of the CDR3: TGTGCCACCAGCAGAGAATGGGGAGGAGCCGGGGAGCTGTTTTTT. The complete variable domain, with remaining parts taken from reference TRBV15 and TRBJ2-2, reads DAMVIQNPRYQVTQFGKPVTLSCSQTLNHNVMYWYQQKSSQAPKLLFHYYDKDFNNEADTPDNFQSRRPNTSFCFLDIRSPGLGDTAMYLCATSREWGGAGELFFGEGSRLTVL.

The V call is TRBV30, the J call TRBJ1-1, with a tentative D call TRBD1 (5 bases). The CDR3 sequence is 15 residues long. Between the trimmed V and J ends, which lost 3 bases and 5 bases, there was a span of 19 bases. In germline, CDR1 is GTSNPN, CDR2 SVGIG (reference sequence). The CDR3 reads CAWRQAGRGGTEAFF. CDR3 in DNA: TGTGCCTGGAGGCAAGCGGGTAGGGGCGGGACTGAAGCTTTCTTT.

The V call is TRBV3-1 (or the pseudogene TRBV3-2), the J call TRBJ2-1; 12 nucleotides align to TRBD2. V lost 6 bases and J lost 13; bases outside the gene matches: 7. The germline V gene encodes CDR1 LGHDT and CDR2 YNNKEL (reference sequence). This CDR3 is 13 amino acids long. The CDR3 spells CASRPGLAGSQFF. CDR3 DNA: TGTGCCAGCAGACCTGGACTAGCGGGAAGTCAGTTCTTC.

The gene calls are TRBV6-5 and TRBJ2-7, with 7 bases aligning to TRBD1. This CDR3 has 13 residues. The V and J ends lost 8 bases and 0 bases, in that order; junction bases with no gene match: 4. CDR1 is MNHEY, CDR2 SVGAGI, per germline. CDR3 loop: CASARDSSYEQYF. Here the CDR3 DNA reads TGTGCCAGCGCCCGGGACAGCTCCTACGAGCAGTACTTC.

The CDR3 reads CASSRTGTEDQPQHF. In DNA, the CDR3 is TGTGCCAGTAGTCGGACCGGGACAGAAGATCAGCCCCAGCATTTT. The gene calls are TRBV19 and TRBJ1-5; TRBD1 agrees at 7 bases. Germline V gene sequence: CDR1 LNHDA, CDR2 SQIVND (reference sequence). The CDR3 length is 15 residues. J lost 5 bases, V lost 5 bases, and 9 bases had no gene match.

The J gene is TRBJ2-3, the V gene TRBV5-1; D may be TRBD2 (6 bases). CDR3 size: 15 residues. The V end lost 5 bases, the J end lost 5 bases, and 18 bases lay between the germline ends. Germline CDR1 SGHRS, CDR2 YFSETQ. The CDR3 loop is CASSSTGVVRDTQYF. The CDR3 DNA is TGCGCCAGCAGTTCAACGGGAGTAGTGAGAGATACGCAGTATTTT.

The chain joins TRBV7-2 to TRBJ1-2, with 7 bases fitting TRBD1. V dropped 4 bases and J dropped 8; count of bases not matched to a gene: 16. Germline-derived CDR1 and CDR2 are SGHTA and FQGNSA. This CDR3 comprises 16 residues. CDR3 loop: CASSSGGRQGVLGYTF. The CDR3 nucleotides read TGTGCCAGCAGCTCTGGAGGCAGACAGGGAGTTCTCGGCTACACCTTC.

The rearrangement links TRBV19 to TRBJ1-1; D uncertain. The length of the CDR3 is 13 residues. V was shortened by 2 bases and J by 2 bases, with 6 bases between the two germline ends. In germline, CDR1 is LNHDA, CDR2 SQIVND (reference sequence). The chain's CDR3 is CASSISFNTEAFF. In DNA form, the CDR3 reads TGTGCCAGTAGTATATCCTTCAACACTGAAGCTTTCTTT.

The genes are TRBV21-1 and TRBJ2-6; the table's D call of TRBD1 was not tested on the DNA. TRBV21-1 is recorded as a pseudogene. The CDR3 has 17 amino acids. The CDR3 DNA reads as TGTGCCATCAGAGGGGGACAGGGACGCTCTGGGGCCAACGTCCTGACTTTC. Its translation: CAIRGGQGRSGANVLTF.

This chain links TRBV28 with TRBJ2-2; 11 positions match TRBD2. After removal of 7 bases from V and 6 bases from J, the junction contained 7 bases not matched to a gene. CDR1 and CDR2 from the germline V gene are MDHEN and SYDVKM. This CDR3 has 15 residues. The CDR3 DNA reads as TGTGCCAGCAAAACTAGCGGGAGTCTCTCCGGGGAGCTGTTTTTT. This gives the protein CASKTSGSLSGELFF.

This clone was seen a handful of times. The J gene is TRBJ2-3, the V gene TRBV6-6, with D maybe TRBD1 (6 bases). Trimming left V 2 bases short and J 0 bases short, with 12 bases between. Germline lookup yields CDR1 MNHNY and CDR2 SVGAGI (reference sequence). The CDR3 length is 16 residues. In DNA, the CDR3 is TGTGCCAGCAGTTACCCACAGGGACCAAGCACAGATACGCAGTATTTT. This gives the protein CASSYPQGPSTDTQYF.

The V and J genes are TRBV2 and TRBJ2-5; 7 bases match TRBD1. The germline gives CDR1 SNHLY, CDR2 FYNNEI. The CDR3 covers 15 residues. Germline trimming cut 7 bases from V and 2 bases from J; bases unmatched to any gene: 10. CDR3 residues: CASNPTNRGQETQYF. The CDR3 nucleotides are TGTGCCAGCAACCCCACCAACAGGGGACAAGAGACCCAGTACTTC.

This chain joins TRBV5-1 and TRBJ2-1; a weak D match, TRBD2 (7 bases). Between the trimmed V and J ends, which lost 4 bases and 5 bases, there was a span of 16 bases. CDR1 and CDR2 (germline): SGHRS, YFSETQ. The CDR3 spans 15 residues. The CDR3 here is CASSQPGGPHNEQFF. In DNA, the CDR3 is TGCGCCAGCAGCCAACCGGGGGGCCCACACAATGAGCAGTTCTTC. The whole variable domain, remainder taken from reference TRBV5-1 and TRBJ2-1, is KAGVTQTPRYLIKTRGQQVTLSCSPISGHRSVSWYQQTPGQGLQFLFEYFSETQRNKGNFPGRFSGRQFSNSRSEMNVSTLELGDSALYLCASSQPGGPHNEQFFGPGTRLTVL.

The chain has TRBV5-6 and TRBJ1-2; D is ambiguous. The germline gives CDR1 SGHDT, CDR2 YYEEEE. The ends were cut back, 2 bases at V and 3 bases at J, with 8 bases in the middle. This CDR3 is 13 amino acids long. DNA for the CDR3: TGTGCCAGCAGCTTTGGGCAGGACTATGGCTACACCTTC. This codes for CASSFGQDYGYTF.

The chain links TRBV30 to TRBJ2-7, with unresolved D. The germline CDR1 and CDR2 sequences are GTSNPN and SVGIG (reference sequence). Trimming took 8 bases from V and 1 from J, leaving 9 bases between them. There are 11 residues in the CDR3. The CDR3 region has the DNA TGTGCCGGAGATGGTTCCTACGAGCAGTACTTC. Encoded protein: CAGDGSYEQYF. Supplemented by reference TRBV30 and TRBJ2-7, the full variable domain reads SQTIHQWPATLVQPVGSPLSLECTVEGTSNPNLYWYRQAAGRGLQLLFYSVGIGQISSEVPQNLSASRPQDRQFILSSKKLLLSDSGFYLCAGDGSYEQYFGPGTRLTVT.

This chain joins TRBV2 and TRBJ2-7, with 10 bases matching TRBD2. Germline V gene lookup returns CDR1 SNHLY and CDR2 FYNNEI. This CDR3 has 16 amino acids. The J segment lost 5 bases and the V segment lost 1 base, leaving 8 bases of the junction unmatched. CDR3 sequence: CASSEGGLAARDEQYF. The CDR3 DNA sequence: TGTGCCAGCAGTGAAGGAGGACTAGCGGCCCGGGACGAGCAGTACTTC.

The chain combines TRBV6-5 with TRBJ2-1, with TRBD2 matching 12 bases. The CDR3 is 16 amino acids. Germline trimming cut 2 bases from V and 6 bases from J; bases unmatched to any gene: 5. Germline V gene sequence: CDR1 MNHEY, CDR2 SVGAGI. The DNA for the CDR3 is TGTGCCAGCAGTTACGCACTAGCGGGAGGACCCAATGAGCAGTTCTTC. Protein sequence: CASSYALAGGPNEQFF.

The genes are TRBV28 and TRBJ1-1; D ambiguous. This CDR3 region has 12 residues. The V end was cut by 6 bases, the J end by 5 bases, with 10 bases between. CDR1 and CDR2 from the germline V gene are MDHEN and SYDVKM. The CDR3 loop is CASSPRRTEAFF. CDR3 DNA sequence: TGTGCCAGCAGCCCTCGCCGGACTGAAGCTTTCTTT.

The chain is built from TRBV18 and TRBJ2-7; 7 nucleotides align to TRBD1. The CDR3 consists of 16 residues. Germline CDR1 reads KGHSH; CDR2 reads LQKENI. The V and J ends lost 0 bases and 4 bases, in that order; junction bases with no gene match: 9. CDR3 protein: CASSPPTLRGRYEQYF. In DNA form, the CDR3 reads TGTGCCAGCTCACCACCAACTCTTAGGGGGCGATACGAGCAGTACTTC.

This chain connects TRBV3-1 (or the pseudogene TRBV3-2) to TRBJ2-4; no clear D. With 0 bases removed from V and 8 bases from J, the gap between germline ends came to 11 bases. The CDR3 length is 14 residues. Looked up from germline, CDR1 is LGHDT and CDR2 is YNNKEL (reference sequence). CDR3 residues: CASSQDTRWDIQYF. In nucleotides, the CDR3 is TGTGCCAGCAGCCAAGATACCAGGTGGGACATTCAGTACTTC.

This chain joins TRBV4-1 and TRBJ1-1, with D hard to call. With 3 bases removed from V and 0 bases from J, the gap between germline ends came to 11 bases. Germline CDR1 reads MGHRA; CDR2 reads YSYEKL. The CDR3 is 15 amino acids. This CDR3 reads CASSHLFGVNTEAFF. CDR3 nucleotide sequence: TGCGCCAGCAGCCATTTGTTCGGAGTGAACACTGAAGCTTTCTTT.

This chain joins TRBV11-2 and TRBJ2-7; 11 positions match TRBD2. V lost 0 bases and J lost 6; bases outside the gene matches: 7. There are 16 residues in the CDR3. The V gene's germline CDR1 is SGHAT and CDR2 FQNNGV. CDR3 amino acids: CASSLDLAGGRVEQYF. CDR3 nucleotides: TGTGCCAGCAGCTTAGACTTAGCGGGAGGGCGGGTCGAGCAGTACTTC.

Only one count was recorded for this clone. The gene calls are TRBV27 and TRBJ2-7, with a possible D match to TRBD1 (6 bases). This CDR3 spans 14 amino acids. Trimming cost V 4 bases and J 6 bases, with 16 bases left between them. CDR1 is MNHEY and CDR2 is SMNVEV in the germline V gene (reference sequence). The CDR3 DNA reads TGTGCCAGCAGTTCCCGGGACACCCTGGGCGAGCAGTACTTC. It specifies CASSSRDTLGEQYF.

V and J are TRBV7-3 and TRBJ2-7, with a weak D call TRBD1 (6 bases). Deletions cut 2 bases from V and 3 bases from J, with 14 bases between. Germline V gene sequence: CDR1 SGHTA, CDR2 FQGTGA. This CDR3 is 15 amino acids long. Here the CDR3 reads CASSLFPGANYEQYF. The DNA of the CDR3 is TGTGCCAGCAGCTTATTCCCAGGGGCAAACTACGAGCAGTACTTC.

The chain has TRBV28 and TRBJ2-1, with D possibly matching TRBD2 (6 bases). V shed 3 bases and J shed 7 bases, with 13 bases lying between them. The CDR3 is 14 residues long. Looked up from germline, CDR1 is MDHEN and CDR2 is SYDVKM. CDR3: CASSLTGSGNEQFF. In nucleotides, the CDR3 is TGTGCCAGCAGTTTGACCGGGAGTGGGAATGAGCAGTTCTTC.

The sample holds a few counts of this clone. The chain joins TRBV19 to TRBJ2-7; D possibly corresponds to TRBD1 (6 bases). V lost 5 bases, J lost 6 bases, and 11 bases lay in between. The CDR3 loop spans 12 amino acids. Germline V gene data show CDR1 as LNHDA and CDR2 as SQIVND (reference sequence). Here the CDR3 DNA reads TGTGCCAGTAGTCGCAGGGGCGGCGAGCAGTACTTC. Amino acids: CASSRRGGEQYF. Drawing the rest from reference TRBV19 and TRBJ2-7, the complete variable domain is DGGITQSPKYLFRKEGQNVTLSCEQNLNHDAMYWYRQDPGQGLRLIYYSQIVNDFQKGDIAEGYSVSREKKESFPLTVTSAQKNPTAFYLCASSRRGGEQYFGPGTRLTVT.

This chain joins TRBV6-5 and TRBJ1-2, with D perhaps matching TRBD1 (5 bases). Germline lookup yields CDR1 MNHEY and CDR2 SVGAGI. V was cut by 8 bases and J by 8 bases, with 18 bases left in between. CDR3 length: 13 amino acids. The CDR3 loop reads CASATGGRVGYTF. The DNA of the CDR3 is TGTGCCAGCGCCACCGGGGGGAGGGTCGGCTACACCTTC.

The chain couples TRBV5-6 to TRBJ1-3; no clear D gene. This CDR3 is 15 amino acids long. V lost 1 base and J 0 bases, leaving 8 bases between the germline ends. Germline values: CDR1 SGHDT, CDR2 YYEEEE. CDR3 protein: CASSLTADSGNTIYF. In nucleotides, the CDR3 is TGTGCCAGCAGCTTGACAGCTGACTCTGGAAACACCATATATTTT.

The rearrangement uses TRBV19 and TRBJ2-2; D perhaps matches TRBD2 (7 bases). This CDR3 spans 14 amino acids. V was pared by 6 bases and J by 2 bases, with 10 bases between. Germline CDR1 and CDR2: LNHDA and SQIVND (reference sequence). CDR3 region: CASRTGGNTGELFF. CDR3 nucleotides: TGTGCCAGTAGAACGGGGGGCAACACCGGGGAGCTGTTTTTT.

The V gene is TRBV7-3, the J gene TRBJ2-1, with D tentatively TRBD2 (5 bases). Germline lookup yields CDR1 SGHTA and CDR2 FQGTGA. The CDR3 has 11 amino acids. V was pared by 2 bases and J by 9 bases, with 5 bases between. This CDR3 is CASSLEGEQFF. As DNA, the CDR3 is TGTGCCAGCAGCTTAGAGGGTGAGCAGTTCTTC.

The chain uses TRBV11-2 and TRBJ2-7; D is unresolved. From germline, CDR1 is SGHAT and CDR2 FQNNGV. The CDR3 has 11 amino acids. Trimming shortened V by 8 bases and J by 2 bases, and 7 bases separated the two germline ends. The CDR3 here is CASGPPYEQYF. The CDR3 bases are TGTGCCAGCGGCCCCCCCTACGAGCAGTACTTC.

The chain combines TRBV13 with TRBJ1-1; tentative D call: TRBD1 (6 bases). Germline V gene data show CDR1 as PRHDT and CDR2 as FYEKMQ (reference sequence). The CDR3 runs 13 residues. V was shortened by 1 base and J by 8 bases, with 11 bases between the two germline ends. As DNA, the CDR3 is TGTGCCAGCAGCTTAGTACAGGGTGGAGAAGCTTTCTTT. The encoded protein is CASSLVQGGEAFF.